This T cell receptor (beta chain) was obtained from a study of OX40 agonist ivuxolimab in advanced cancers. The data were produced by immunoSEQ multiplex PCR, yet TCRdb's version contains in-frame clones alone and is incomplete. This sample has roughly 70,000 clones, with around 84% found just once. The clonotype was recovered from an adult with an advanced solid tumor such as melanoma, head and neck, liver or kidney cancer. The source was CD4+ or CD8+ T cells sorted from blood, collected in a trial of the OX40 agonist ivuxolimab.

CDR3 DNA: TGCGCCAGCAGCTTGTACGATAACTATGGCTACACCTTC. The encoded protein is CASSLYDNYGYTF. V is TRBV5-1 and J is TRBJ1-2; unclear D gene. V lost 1 base and J lost 1, with 5 bases in between. This CDR3 contains 13 residues. Germline V gene lookup returns CDR1 SGHRS and CDR2 YFSETQ. The complete variable domain, with remaining parts taken from reference TRBV5-1 and TRBJ1-2, reads KAGVTQTPRYLIKTRGQQVTLSCSPISGHRSVSWYQQTPGQGLQFLFEYFSETQRNKGNFPGRFSGRQFSNSRSEMNVSTLELGDSALYLCASSLYDNYGYTFGSGTRLTVV.